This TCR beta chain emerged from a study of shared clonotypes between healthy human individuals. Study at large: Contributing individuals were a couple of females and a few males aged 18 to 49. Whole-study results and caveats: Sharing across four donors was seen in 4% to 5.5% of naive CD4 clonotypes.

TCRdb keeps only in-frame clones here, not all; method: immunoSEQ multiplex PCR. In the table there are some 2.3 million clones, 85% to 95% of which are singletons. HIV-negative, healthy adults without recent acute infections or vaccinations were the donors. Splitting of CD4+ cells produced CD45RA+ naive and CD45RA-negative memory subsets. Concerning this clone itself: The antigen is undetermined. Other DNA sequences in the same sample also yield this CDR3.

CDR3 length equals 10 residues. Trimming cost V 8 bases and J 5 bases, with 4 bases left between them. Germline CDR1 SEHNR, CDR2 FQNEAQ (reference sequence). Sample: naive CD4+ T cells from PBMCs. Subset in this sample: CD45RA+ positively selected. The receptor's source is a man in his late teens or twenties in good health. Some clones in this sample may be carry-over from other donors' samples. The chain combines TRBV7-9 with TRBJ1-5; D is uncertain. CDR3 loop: CASGDQPQHF. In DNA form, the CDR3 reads TGTGCCAGCGGCGATCAGCCCCAGCATTTT.